This T cell receptor (beta chain) was recorded in a study of T cells in Graves' hyperthyroidism and ophthalmopathy. General study results and limits: Most expanded thyroid clonotypes above 0.001 recurred in blood.

Notes on this clonotype: Its antigen is unknown.

Exclusion followed for patients with uncontrolled infection, other autoimmune disease, pregnancy or lactation. The TCR beta CDR3 regions underwent amplification using RNA transcripts as the source. HTBI primers were the set used in a first-round RT-PCR of the TCR CDR3. A single record per CDR3 protein comes from TCRdb applying MiXCR to the multiplex PCR reads. Seen here are 600,000 or so distinct CDR3 sequences, 14% observed once, and the top ten hold less than 9%. The clonotype originates from a woman aged 18 to 35 with Graves' ophthalmopathy. The sample was blood.

For the CDR3, the DNA is TGCAGTGCTAGAGACGCCCCCCGGGTGGACGAGCAGTACTTC. Its translation: CSARDAPRVDEQYF. The V and J genes are TRBV20-1 and TRBJ2-7, with D hard to call. This CDR3 contains 14 residues. The V end lost 0 bases, the J end lost 5 bases, and 14 bases lay between the germline ends. Looked up from germline, CDR1 is DFQATT and CDR2 is SNEGSKA (reference sequence).